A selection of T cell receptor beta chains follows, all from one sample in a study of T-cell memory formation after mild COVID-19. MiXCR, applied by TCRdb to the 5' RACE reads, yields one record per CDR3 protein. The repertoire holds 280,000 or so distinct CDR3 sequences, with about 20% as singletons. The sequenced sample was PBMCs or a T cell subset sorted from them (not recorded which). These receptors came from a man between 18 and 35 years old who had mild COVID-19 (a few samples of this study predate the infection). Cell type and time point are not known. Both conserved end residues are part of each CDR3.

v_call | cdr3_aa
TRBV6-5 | CATKEISGVWYGYTF
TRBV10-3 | CAISESATVLPDTQYF
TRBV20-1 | CSVSQTFQETQYF
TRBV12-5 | CASGIHPDTQYF
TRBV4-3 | CASSQDGQVNSPLHF
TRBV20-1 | CSAREGHRNEKLFF
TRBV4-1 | CASSQEAGGYYGYTF
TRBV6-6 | CASSYQAGGPETQYF
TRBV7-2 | CATTPMGLAAYEQYF
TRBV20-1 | CSADVLLQPQHF
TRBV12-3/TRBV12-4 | CASSFAGAKETQYF
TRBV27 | CASRFRGRTEAFF
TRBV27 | CASSRSSGQETQYF
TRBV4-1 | CASSPRGGVNYGYTF
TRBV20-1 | CSARDPGRMNTGELFF
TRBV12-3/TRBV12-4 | CASSPSDQPQHF
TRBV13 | CASSVMSSEQYF
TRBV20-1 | CSARGYRRGPFSYEQYF
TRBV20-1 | CSARWASGGRRTDTQYF
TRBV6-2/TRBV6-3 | CASPGDDYGYTF
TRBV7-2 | CASKPSGGAYNEQFF
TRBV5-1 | CASSLLGLDEKLFF
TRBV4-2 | CASSQGDEKLFF
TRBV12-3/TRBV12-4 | CASSFRVGTEAFF
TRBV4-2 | CASSQDATGGRTHNEQFF
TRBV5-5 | CASSMDRADSPLHF
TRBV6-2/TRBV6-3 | CASYAGTGSQPQHF
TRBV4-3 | CASSPEASTDTQYF
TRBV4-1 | CASSQGFYRLVGGISEQFF
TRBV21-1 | CASSRAVTYEQYF
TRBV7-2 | CASSLAWTRGNEQFF
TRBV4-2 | CASSRPGLDYEQYF
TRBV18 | CASSQTVQGTSGNTIYF
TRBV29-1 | CSVERHGTDTQYF
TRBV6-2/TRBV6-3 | CASSHQVAGAYNQPQHF
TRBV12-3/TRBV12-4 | CASSLTAGGGDTQYF
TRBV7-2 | CASQWGDNTGELFF
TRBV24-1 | CATSDFGGNTGELFF
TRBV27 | CASSPANSDTQYF
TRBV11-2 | CASSFTGSHNEQFF
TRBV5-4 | CASSLELAGLHTQYF
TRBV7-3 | CASSEVSTDTQYF
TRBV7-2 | CASSTGPGSPLHF
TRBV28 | CASSKPSSGNTIYF
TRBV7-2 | CASSLVGGPGNTIYF
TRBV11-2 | CASSTYRGRETQYF
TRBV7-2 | CASSFYRAQETQYF
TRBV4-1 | CASSQDWTLSLNTEAFF
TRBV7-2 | CASSSTYTSSGLHF
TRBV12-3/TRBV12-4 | CASSSSRGGTDTQYF
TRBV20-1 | CSARGTFLRETQYF
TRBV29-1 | CSVAGQAAAAFF
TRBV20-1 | CSAAHPNTGELFF
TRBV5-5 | CASSLGQGSGKNIQYF
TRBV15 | CATSGAGQPQETQYF
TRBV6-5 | CASSYSGRDEQFF
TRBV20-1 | CSALTDSNQPQHF